This TCR beta chain was captured in a study of long-term antiretroviral therapy in people with HIV (dated by TCRdb to about 2022). Context from the whole study: The earliest samples were collected approximately a decade before the 2015 WHO recommendation for immediate ART, a period when ART was typically delayed until CD4 counts fell. Among the 30 or so participants with HIV, eleven were female. No cross-contamination during QIAcube processing turned up in test extractions that ran a monoclonal T-cell line alongside about 35 polyclonal samples. From some 33 adults with confirmed HIV infection, the cohort provided 150 to 200 cryopreserved PBMC samples, gathered serially across a mean of about six years (range 1-12). This retrospective serial study examined whether starting ART and sustained HIV suppression were associated with changes in the composition and diversity of the TRB repertoire in peripheral blood.

Trimming at the junction amounts to 5 bases on V and 0 bases on J, and the germline ends lie 9 bases apart. From the cysteine up to the phenylalanine, the CDR3 has a length of 14 residues. Only the CDR3 DNA is retained, 42 bases long and in frame from the first base. Looking up the germline V gene (reference sequence) yields CDR1 MNHNY and CDR2 SVGAGI. Broader findings and caveats from the paper: Samples dated from the mid-2000s to the late 2010s, and the ART regimens used may be less effective than current ones. CDR3 length ranges in HIV repertoires were narrower than in controls, and network structure suggested an antigen-experienced repertoire with only a slight naive shift after ART. Starting ART was linked to a significant rise in TRB diversity, yet even after long-term ART the diversity remained significantly lower than in transplant donor controls. Because PBMC availability was limited, only the TCR beta chain was sequenced, with no alpha chain pairing. Because pre-ART samples had limited cell numbers, profiling was done on unsorted PBMC rather than on sorted CD4+ and CD8+ T cells. Inferences about post-ART repertoire changes are limited because no data were available on ART adherence, viral resistance or therapy changes. Expanded TRB clones identified before ART initiation dominated the repertoire across all time points, though the dominance fluctuated and decreased in many PLHIV after ART.

The immunoSEQ hsTCRB v3.0 assay was used at survey level resolution for TRB variable region sequencing. The target sequencing depth for TRB was about 35,000-50,000 T-cell genomes per sample. Pooled TRB libraries were sequenced on an Illumina MiSeq with a v3 150-cycle kit. The paper's data handling went like this. Repertoire analysis was run in R within a reproducible Nextflow workflow that covered QC, data transformation and analysis. LymphoSeq2, an R package for AIRR-Seq data exploration, was used to implement custom analyses. A handful of samples that yielded fewer than 5000 total TRB sequences were excluded, so that about 200 HIV repertoires were analyzed. Among the approximately 190 HIV repertoires that were kept, some 61 were collected before ART initiation and over 120 were collected after ART initiation. Each repertoire was downsampled to 5000 TRB nucleotide sequences, and summary statistics were averaged across 100 downsampling iterations. TRB sequences were retained for analysis only if CDR3 regions of at least seven amino acids were present. Diversity was assessed using a clonality score derived from Shannon entropy and using the Gini coefficient. In the repertoire networks, any two of the top 5000 CDR3 amino acid sequences were connected whenever the two sequences differed by an edit distance of one. For TRB CDR3 amino acid sequences, GLIPH2 was used to predict antigen specificity groups and MHC restriction. To flag known associations with CMV, EBV, HIV or tissue antigens, CDR3 amino acid sequences were compared against VDJdb and McPAS-TCR. Pre-ART, post-ART and control groups were compared with Wilcoxon signed-rank tests and Holm-Bonferroni correction. The table comes from immuneACCESS by way of TCRdb, which keeps in-frame sequences with V and J called. Part of the clones is missing from these tables; in studies checked, under half for an unresolved V gene and the rest for unknown reasons. The D gene and trimming were derived from the DNA, and the V and J assignments and clone size from that table. The sample data list under 30,000 clones, and about 76% of these were observed just once. Of the sample, around 15% is held by the ten largest clones.

On this clone itself: The clone's antigen remains unknown. Base-call qualities are not available, and no considerably larger clone is one nucleotide away.

To be included, a participant needed at least one PBMC sample from before ART initiation plus at least two post-ART samples. Every participant with HIV received treatment in the United States of America. Cryopreserved samples of roughly 0.95-10 million PBMC were thawed and washed before DNA extraction. At the time of the earliest PBMC sample, participants with HIV were aged between about 20 and 55 years. Per participant, PBMC samples came from 1-4 timepoints prior to ART initiation and 2-8 timepoints following ART initiation, for a median of 7 samples. Serial HIV viral load, CD4+ T-cell count, ART history and demographic data were obtained for every participant. Using a Qiagen kit on a QIAcube, genomic DNA was extracted from unsorted PBMC, with samples processed in batches of 12.

The chain was built from TRBV6-6 and TRBJ2-3, with TRBD2 perhaps the D gene, on 6 matching bases. The source is a woman aged 18-35 years with HIV. Sequencing was performed on unsorted PBMCs, taken at the start of antiretroviral therapy, before treatment. The bases are TGTGCCAGCAGTGGGACTCGTAGCACAGATACGCAGTATTTT. Its protein is CASSGTRSTDTQYF.